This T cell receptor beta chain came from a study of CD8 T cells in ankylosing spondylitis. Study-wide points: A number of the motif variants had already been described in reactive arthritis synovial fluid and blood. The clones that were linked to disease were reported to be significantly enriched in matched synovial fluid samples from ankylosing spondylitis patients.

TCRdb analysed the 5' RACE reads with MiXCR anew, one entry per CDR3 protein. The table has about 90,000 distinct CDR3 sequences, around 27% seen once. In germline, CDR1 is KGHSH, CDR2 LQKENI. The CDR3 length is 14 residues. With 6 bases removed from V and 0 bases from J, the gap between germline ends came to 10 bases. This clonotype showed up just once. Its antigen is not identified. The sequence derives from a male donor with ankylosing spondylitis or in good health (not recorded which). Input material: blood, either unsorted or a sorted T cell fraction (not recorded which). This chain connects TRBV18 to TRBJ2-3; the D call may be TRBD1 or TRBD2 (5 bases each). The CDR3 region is CASSAGSSTDTQYF. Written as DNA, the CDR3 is TGTGCCAGCTCGGCAGGGAGTAGCACAGATACGCAGTATTTT.